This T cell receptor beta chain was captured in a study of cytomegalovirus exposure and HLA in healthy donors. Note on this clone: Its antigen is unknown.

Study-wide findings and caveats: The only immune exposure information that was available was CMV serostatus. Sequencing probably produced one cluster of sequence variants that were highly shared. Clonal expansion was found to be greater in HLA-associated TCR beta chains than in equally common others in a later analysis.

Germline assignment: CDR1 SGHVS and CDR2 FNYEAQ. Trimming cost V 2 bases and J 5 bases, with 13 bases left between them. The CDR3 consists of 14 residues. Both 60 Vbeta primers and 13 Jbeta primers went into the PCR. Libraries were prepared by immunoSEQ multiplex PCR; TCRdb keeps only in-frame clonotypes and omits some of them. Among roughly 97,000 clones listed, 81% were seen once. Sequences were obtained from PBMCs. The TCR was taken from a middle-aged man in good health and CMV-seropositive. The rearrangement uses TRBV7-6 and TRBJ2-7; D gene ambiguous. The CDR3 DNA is TGTGCCAGCAGCTTAACCCACCTATTAAACGAGCAGTACTTC. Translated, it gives CASSLTHLLNEQYF.